This T cell receptor (beta chain) is drawn from a study of CD8 T cells in ankylosing spondylitis. Study-level results: Characteristic, it appeared, of ankylosing spondylitis blood was a TCR beta motif of fewer than 10 highly homologous variants. Disease-linked clones reportedly showed significant enrichment in matched ankylosing spondylitis synovial fluid. Clones linked with disease were CD8+ and fairly uncommon in the peripheral blood.

The V and J ends lost 5 bases and 0 bases respectively, with 11 bases between them. There are 15 residues in the CDR3. Germline lookup yields CDR1 MDHEN and CDR2 SYDVKM. Construction of TCR beta libraries was performed using quantitative 5'-RACE with molecular barcodes. TCRdb independently ran MiXCR on the 5' RACE reads; one entry per CDR3 protein. The profile shows 200,000 to 250,000 distinct CDR3 sequences, around 7.9% of them singletons. This clonotype was detected many times. The antigen remains unidentified. The receptor's source is a male donor with ankylosing spondylitis. This rearrangement joins TRBV28 to TRBJ1-5, with D uncertain. The sample was blood, either unsorted or a sorted T cell fraction (not recorded which). The DNA for the CDR3 is TGTGCCAGCAGTCCGGACCCGCCTAGCAATCAGCCCCAGCATTTT. Translated, it gives CASSPDPPSNQPQHF.